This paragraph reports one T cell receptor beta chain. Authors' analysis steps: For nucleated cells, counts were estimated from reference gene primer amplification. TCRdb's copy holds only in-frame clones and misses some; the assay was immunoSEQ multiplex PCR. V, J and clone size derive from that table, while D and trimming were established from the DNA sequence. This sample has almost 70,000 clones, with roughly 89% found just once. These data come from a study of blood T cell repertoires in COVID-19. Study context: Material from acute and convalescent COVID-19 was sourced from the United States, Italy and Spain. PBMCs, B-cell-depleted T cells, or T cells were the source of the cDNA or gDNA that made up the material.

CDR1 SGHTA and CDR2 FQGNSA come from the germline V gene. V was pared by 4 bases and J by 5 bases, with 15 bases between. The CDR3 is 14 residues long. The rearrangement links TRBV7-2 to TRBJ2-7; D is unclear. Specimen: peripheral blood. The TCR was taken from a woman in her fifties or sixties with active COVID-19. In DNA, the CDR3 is TGTGCCAGCAGCTCCCGTCAGCGCCGAAACGAGCAGTACTTC. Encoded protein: CASSSRQRRNEQYF.